Described below is a single T cell receptor (beta chain) sequence and its context. The record originates from a study of PD-1 blockade in mismatch repair-deficient tumors. On the study more broadly: All were previously treated, progressing patients with some twelve mismatch repair-deficient cancer types.

Clones were read by immunoSEQ multiplex PCR, and TCRdb kept only the in-frame ones, dropping some. The table has tens of thousands of clones, approximately 80% seen once; the top ten hold roughly 5.5%. TCR sequencing covered a few patients who responded to pembrolizumab. This sequence was found in an adult with mismatch repair-deficient cancer. This specimen consisted of peripheral blood, obtained 2 weeks after starting pembrolizumab.

The CDR3 DNA follows: TGTGCCAGCAGTGAAAGAGCGGCAGTCAATCAGCCCCAGCATTTT. Protein product: CASSERAAVNQPQHF. The J gene is TRBJ1-5, the V gene TRBV2; D unresolved. The CDR3 sequence is 15 residues long. Germline CDR1 is SNHLY and CDR2 is FYNNEI. The V and J ends lost 2 bases and 3 bases respectively, with 11 bases between them.